This T cell receptor (beta chain) comes out of a study of T cell repertoires in cytomegalovirus infection. Study context: The public TCR beta signatures pointed to both CMV infection and matching HLA type.

CDR3 length: 16 residues. V was clipped by 5 bases and J by 2 bases; unmatched bases: 9. In germline, CDR1 is SEHNR, CDR2 FQNEAQ (reference sequence). One entry per CDR3 protein, called by TCRdb with MiXCR from the reads. The table has 600,000 to 800,000 distinct CDR3 sequences, roughly 26% seen once. Findings and limits, study-wide: Clonotypes of TCR beta that were HLA-C-restricted and CMV-specific dominated the ex vivo response. Summed public TCR beta family frequency identified CMV carriers bearing the relevant HLA.

Ten or more counts support this clonotype. Its antigen is not identified. The chain carries TRBV7-9 and TRBJ2-1, with 7 bases that match TRBD1. The receptor was isolated from a human donor in good health (CMV status not recorded). Some clones in this sample may be carry-over from other donors' samples. Sequenced: CD8+ T cells from PBMCs. The CDR3 sequence is CASSERQGLPYNEQFF. DNA of the CDR3: TGTGCCAGCAGCGAACGACAGGGCCTGCCCTACAATGAGCAGTTCTTC.